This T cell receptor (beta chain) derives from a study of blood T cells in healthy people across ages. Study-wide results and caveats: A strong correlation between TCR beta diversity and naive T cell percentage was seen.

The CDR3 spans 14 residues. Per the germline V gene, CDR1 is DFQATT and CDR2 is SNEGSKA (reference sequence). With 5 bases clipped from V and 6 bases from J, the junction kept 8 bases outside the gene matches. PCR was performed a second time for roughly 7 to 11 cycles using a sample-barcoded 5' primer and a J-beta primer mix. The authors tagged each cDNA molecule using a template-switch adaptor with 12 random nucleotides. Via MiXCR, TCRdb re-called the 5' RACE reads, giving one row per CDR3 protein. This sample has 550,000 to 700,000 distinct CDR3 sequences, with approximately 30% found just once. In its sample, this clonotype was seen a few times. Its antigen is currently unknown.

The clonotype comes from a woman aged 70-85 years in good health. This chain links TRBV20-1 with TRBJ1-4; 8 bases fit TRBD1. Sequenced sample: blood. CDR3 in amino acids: CSAQKDRADEKLFF. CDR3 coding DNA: TGCAGTGCTCAAAAGGACAGGGCGGATGAAAAACTGTTTTTT.